A single sample is the source of the 26 T cell receptor beta chains below, sequenced in a study of vaccination effects on CD4 cells after COVID-19. Which antigens these TCRs recognize remains unknown. Sequencing followed a ViraFEST assay step that expanded antigen-specific CD4+ T cells with viral peptide pools. Once cultured for more than nine days, the cells underwent separation to obtain CD4+ T cells. This person's SARS-CoV-2 infection, confirmed by PCR, occurred between March and December 2020. TCRdb's copy holds only in-frame clones and misses some; the assay was immunoSEQ multiplex PCR. The top ten hold roughly 17% of the sample, which has around 24,000 clones, about 72% seen once. This material consisted of CD4+ T cells from PBMCs cultured with SARS-CoV-2 spike peptides, taken before COVID-19 vaccination. The receptors come from a human donor who had a prior SARS-CoV-2 infection.

The rearrangement links TRBV5-6 to TRBJ2-3; 8 bases map to TRBD2. V was clipped by 2 bases and J by 3 bases; unmatched bases: 8. There are 16 residues in the CDR3. CDR1 and CDR2 from the germline V gene are SGHDT and YYEEEE. The CDR3 loop is CASSFLSGRGTDTQYF. The CDR3, as DNA: TGTGCCAGCAGCTTCTTAAGCGGGAGAGGGACAGATACGCAGTATTTT.

The CDR3 loop reads CASSEGSGRLLGPEFF. In nucleotides, the CDR3 is TGTGCCAGCAGTGAAGGTAGCGGGAGGTTGTTAGGTCCGGAGTTCTTC. The genes are TRBV2 and TRBJ2-1, with 10 nucleotides matching TRBD2. The CDR3 is made up of 16 amino acids. The germline CDR1 and CDR2 sequences are SNHLY and FYNNEI. The V and J ends lost 1 base and 14 bases, in that order; junction bases with no gene match: 14.

The chain has TRBV9 and TRBJ2-5; D remains unclear. CDR3 length: 15 amino acids. V lost 3 bases and J lost 0, with 12 bases in between. The germline CDR1 and CDR2 sequences are SGDLS and YYNGEE. CDR3 DNA sequence: TGTGCCAGCAGCGAGGTCGGAGACAACCAAGAGACCCAGTACTTC. Protein product: CASSEVGDNQETQYF.

V is TRBV2 and J is TRBJ1-5; D gene uncertain. V lost 1 base, J lost 4 bases, and 5 bases lay in between. Germline lookup yields CDR1 SNHLY and CDR2 FYNNEI. This CDR3 region has 13 residues. The CDR3: CASSEGRNQPQHF. The CDR3, as DNA: TGTGCCAGCAGTGAAGGTCGGAATCAGCCCCAGCATTTT.

The J gene is TRBJ2-1, the V gene TRBV7-6, with D perhaps matching TRBD1 (6 bases). Trimming removed 4 bases at V and 7 bases at J, with 14 bases between. Germline V gene lookup returns CDR1 SGHVS and CDR2 FNYEAQ. The CDR3 totals 14 residues. The CDR3 DNA is TGTGCCAGCAGCTACCCAGGGGTAGGGAATGAGCAGTTCTTC. Its protein is CASSYPGVGNEQFF.

J is TRBJ2-1 and V is TRBV10-3; D may be TRBD2 (9 bases). The germline V gene encodes CDR1 ENHRY and CDR2 SYGVKD. V dropped 4 bases and J dropped 0 bases, with 19 bases sitting between them. The CDR3 spans 18 residues. The CDR3 nucleotides are TGTGCCATCAGTGCTAGCGGGACAGGCATTAGCTCCTACAATGAGCAGTTCTTC. It specifies CAISASGTGISSYNEQFF.

This clone was counted only a few times. The V gene is TRBV5-1, the J gene TRBJ1-2; TRBD1 agrees at 11 bases. The CDR3 length is 14 residues. Losses at the gene ends were 3 bases for V and 8 bases for J; bases not matched to a gene: 6. Germline V gene sequence: CDR1 SGHRS, CDR2 YFSETQ. The CDR3 DNA reads TGCGCCAGCAGCTCGGACGGGACAGGGGGGGGCTACACCTTC. Encoded protein: CASSSDGTGGGYTF.

This clone was recorded once. The V and J genes are TRBV18 and TRBJ1-5; TRBD1 might be the D (6 bases). The CDR3 totals 15 residues. Germline V gives CDR1 KGHSH, CDR2 LQKENI. V was clipped by 3 bases and J by 5 bases, with 14 bases between them. The CDR3 nucleotides are TGTGCCAGCTCACCGCACCCTTCAGGGGATCAGCCCCAGCATTTT. Translation: CASSPHPSGDQPQHF.

This clone has just a few counts. The V call is TRBV4-1, the J call TRBJ1-1; unclear D gene. There are 14 residues in the CDR3. Germline CDR1 MGHRA, CDR2 YSYEKL. V was clipped by 0 bases and J by 3 bases, with 8 bases between them. CDR3 DNA: TGCGCCAGCAGCCAAGATCGACAATACACTGAAGCTTTCTTT. This codes for CASSQDRQYTEAFF.

The chain uses TRBV4-2 and TRBJ2-5, with a possible D match to TRBD1 (6 bases). Germline lookup yields CDR1 LGHNA and CDR2 YNFKEQ. V was clipped by 1 base and J by 5 bases, with 14 bases between them. CDR3 size: 15 residues. The CDR3 protein is CASSQGGQFLETQYF. CDR3 sequence (DNA): TGTGCCAGCAGCCAAGGGGGACAATTTCTCGAGACCCAGTACTTC.

V usage is TRBV6-5 and J usage is TRBJ2-7; possibly TRBD1 or TRBD2 for D (5 bases each). V dropped 0 bases and J dropped 4 bases, with 13 bases sitting between them. The germline V gene encodes CDR1 MNHEY and CDR2 SVGAGI. The CDR3 runs to 15 residues. CDR3 in amino acids: CASSYSGDESYEQYF. CDR3 nucleotides: TGTGCCAGCAGTTACTCCGGGGACGAATCTTACGAGCAGTACTTC.

The chain carries TRBV15 and TRBJ1-4; D call uncertain. From germline, CDR1 is LNHNV and CDR2 YYDKDF (reference sequence). This CDR3 contains 16 residues. V lost 0 bases and J 5 bases, leaving 13 bases between the germline ends. The CDR3: CATSRDGGRKNEKLFF. For the CDR3, the DNA is TGTGCCACCAGCAGAGATGGTGGCAGAAAAAATGAAAAACTGTTTTTT.

DNA for the CDR3: TGCGCCAGCAGCCAACTTCGACTAGCGGGCTACGAGCAGTACTTC. This encodes CASSQLRLAGYEQYF. The rearrangement joins TRBV4-3 to TRBJ2-7, with 10 bases aligning to TRBD2. The junction had 4 bases not matched to a gene; V was cut back by 2 bases and J by 3 bases. The CDR3 contains 15 residues. Per germline, CDR1 LGHNA and CDR2 YSLEER.

The V and J genes are TRBV24-1 and TRBJ2-2; no definite D call. The ends were cut back, 7 bases at V and 0 bases at J, with 14 bases in the middle. Germline CDR1 reads KGHDR; CDR2 reads SFDVKD. The CDR3 covers 16 residues. In DNA, the CDR3 is TGTGCCACCAGCCCATTTAGGTCCGCGAACACCGGGGAGCTGTTTTTT. Residues: CATSPFRSANTGELFF.

This chain uses TRBV6-5 with TRBJ1-1; no definite D call. CDR3 length: 13 residues. Germline CDR1 is MNHEY and CDR2 is SVGAGI. V shed 8 bases and J shed 5 bases, with 15 bases lying between them. The CDR3 reads CASRVRLGTEAFF. DNA of the CDR3: TGTGCCAGCCGCGTTCGGCTGGGGACTGAAGCTTTCTTT.

This chain uses TRBV30 with TRBJ2-7, with D maybe TRBD2 (5 bases). The CDR3 totals 13 residues. Germline V gene sequence: CDR1 GTSNPN, CDR2 SVGIG (reference sequence). Trimming took 0 bases from V and 7 from J, leaving 13 bases between them. The CDR3 is CAWSVVGVGEQYF. CDR3 nucleotide sequence: TGTGCCTGGAGTGTTGTCGGGGTTGGGGAGCAGTACTTC.

This chain links TRBV29-1 with TRBJ2-1, with 11 bases that match TRBD1. There are 14 residues in the CDR3. V lost 1 base, J lost 6 bases, and 2 bases stayed unmatched. Per the germline V gene, CDR1 is SQVTM and CDR2 is ANQGSEA. The CDR3 protein is CSVEGGQGANEQFF. The CDR3 bases are TGCAGCGTTGAAGGTGGACAGGGGGCCAATGAGCAGTTCTTC.

This clone was seen a single time. This chain joins TRBV24-1 and TRBJ2-3, with D possibly matching TRBD2 (6 bases). Germline-derived CDR1 and CDR2 are KGHDR and SFDVKD. The V and J ends lost 2 bases and 8 bases respectively, with 22 bases between them. CDR3 length equals 17 residues. As DNA, the CDR3 is TGTGCCACCAGTGATTCCGAAGACGGAGGTTTTAGCGGTACGCAGTATTTT. Translation gives CATSDSEDGGFSGTQYF.

This clone was seen a few times. CDR3 amino acids: CASSFIGGGRLFF. CDR3 nucleotide sequence: TGTGCCAGCAGCTTCATAGGAGGGGGGCGGCTGTTTTTT. The rearrangement joins TRBV5-6 to TRBJ2-2, with D perhaps given as TRBD1 or TRBD2 (6 bases each). Germline V gives CDR1 SGHDT, CDR2 YYEEEE. The CDR3 has 13 residues. Trimming took off 2 bases at V and 13 bases at J, with 15 bases between the two ends.

The V and J genes are TRBV4-1 and TRBJ1-2; unclear D gene. This CDR3 spans 15 amino acids. Germline lookup yields CDR1 MGHRA and CDR2 YSYEKL. With 5 bases removed from V and 2 bases from J, the gap between germline ends came to 15 bases. CDR3 nucleotides: TGCGCCAGCAGCTACCAGGACCTAGAAAACTATGGCTACACCTTC. This sequence encodes CASSYQDLENYGYTF.

This clone was seen a handful of times. This chain joins TRBV3-1 (or the pseudogene TRBV3-2) and TRBJ1-3, with TRBD1 as a possible D gene (5 bases). This CDR3 region has 15 residues. The V gene's germline CDR1 is LGHDT and CDR2 YNNKEL (reference sequence). V was cut by 4 bases and J by 0 bases, with 10 bases left in between. In DNA, the CDR3 is TGTGCCAGCAGCCGTCGGGGGAACTCTGGAAACACCATATATTTT. Its protein product is CASSRRGNSGNTIYF.

The count of this clone is one. The chain uses TRBV6-1 and TRBJ2-1; D gene uncertain. Trimming shortened V by 3 bases and J by 0 bases, and 15 bases separated the two germline ends. The CDR3 covers 17 residues. Germline values: CDR1 MNHNS, CDR2 SASEGT. CDR3 residues: CASSERHPRSSYNEQFF. The DNA for the CDR3 is TGTGCCAGCAGTGAGAGGCACCCCAGAAGCTCCTACAATGAGCAGTTCTTC.

V is TRBV11-3 and J is TRBJ2-1; 8 bases fit TRBD2. V gave up 5 bases and J gave up 3 bases; unmatched junction bases: 6. Germline CDR1 is SGHNT and CDR2 is YENEEA. The CDR3 runs to 15 residues. Written as DNA, the CDR3 is TGTGCCAGCAGCCCCGGGGGGGCGGACTACAATGAGCAGTTCTTC. Protein sequence: CASSPGGADYNEQFF.

The J gene is TRBJ2-7, the V gene TRBV7-9, with 7 nucleotides matching TRBD1. Germline lookup yields CDR1 SEHNR and CDR2 FQNEAQ (reference sequence). The V segment lost 5 bases and the J segment 7 bases; nucleotides outside the gene matches: 11. The CDR3 totals 14 residues. CDR3 region: CASSLRQGEDEQYF. The DNA of the CDR3 is TGTGCCAGCAGCCTCCGACAGGGCGAGGATGAGCAGTACTTC.

This chain links TRBV11-3 with TRBJ1-1; D is ambiguous. The V end was cut by 1 base, the J end by 0 bases, with 18 bases between. The CDR3 spans 18 residues. Germline values: CDR1 SGHNT, CDR2 YENEEA. Here the CDR3 DNA reads TGTGCCAGCAGCTTAGCGGTGTTGGGAGACAACTTGAACACTGAAGCTTTCTTT. Its translation: CASSLAVLGDNLNTEAFF.

This clone showed up just a few times. The chain uses TRBV5-8 and TRBJ1-6; 8 positions match TRBD1. The CDR3 covers 15 residues. Trimming removed 2 bases from V and 7 bases from J; junction bases left unmatched: 5. Germline V gene lookup returns CDR1 SGHTS and CDR2 YDEGEE. CDR3 nucleotides: TGTGCCAGCAGCTTCCAGGGGGCTCGGAATTCACCCCTCCACTTT. This translates into CASSFQGARNSPLHF.